This T cell receptor (beta chain) was obtained from a study of T cells in Graves' hyperthyroidism and ophthalmopathy. The investigators amplified TCR beta CDR3 regions from RNA transcripts. Using the HTBI primer set, a first-round RT-PCR was run on the TCR CDR3. From the multiplex PCR reads, TCRdb called clonotypes with MiXCR, one entry per CDR3 protein. The table has fewer than 550,000 distinct CDR3 sequences, approximately 25% seen once; the top ten hold approximately 11%. CDR3 length: 15 residues. CDR1 is SGHDT, CDR2 YYEEEE, per germline. The germline V and J ends were trimmed by 5 bases and 2 bases, with 16 bases remaining between them. The study, taken as a whole, reports: Expanded thyroid clonotypes (above 0.001) were mostly also found in blood.

Concerning this clonotype: Its matching antigen is unknown.

Ophthalmopathy in the patients scored at least 3 on Clinical Activity Score and at least 4 on NOSPECS grade, lasting under 3 months. Uncontrolled infection, other autoimmune disease, pregnancy or lactation barred patients from enrollment. The study based diagnoses on clinical symptoms, serum thyroxine and TRAb, thyroid ultrasound and orbital computed tomography. J is TRBJ2-5 and V is TRBV5-6, with a possible D match to TRBD1 (6 bases). The sequenced sample was blood. This TCR was recovered from a woman in her twenties or thirties with Graves' ophthalmopathy. The CDR3 DNA follows: TGTGCCAGCAGTCCGGACAGAGGGGTACAAGAGACCCAGTACTTC. It codes for CASSPDRGVQETQYF.